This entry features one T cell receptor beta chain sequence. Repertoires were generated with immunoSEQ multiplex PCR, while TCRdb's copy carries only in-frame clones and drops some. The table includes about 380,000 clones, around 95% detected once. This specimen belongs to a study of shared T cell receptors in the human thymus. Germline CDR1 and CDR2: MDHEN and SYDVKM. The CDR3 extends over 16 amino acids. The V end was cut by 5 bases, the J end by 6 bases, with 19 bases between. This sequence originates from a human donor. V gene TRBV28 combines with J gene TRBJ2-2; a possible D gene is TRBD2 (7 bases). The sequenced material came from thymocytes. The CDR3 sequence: CASSTGTRREPGELFF. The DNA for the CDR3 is TGTGCCAGCAGTACCGGGACACGGCGGGAGCCCGGGGAGCTGTTTTTT.